The 21 T cell receptor beta chains in this list originate from one sample, sequenced in a study of cytomegalovirus exposure and HLA in healthy donors. The PCR had 60 Vbeta and 13 Jbeta primers. Sequencing used immunoSEQ multiplex PCR; TCRdb keeps in-frame clones, though not all of them. There are roughly 190,000 clones in the sample; roughly 80% occur only once, and about 1.6% lies in the top ten. Sequencing was carried out using PBMCs. These receptors came from a woman aged 18 to 35 in good health and CMV-seronegative.

The chain combines TRBV5-1 with TRBJ2-1; 9 positions match TRBD2. The CDR3 totals 16 residues. Trimming cost V 4 bases and J 5 bases; bases outside gene matches: 10. Germline CDR1 SGHRS, CDR2 YFSETQ. The CDR3 region is CASSTNPGLAHNEQFF. The CDR3 bases are TGCGCCAGCAGCACGAACCCGGGACTAGCTCACAATGAGCAGTTCTTC.

The CDR3 spells CAISGGDSTGELFF. DNA of the CDR3: TGTGCCATAAGCGGGGGGGATAGCACCGGGGAGCTGTTTTTT. The chain carries TRBV10-3 and TRBJ2-2; TRBD2 agrees at 10 bases. After removal of 9 bases from V and 4 bases from J, the junction contained 5 bases not matched to a gene. Germline assignment: CDR1 ENHRY and CDR2 SYGVKD. The CDR3 is 14 residues long.

This clone has only one observation. The chain carries TRBV10-3 and TRBJ1-4, with D possibly TRBD1 on 6 matching bases. CDR1 is ENHRY and CDR2 is SYGVKD in the germline V gene. CDR3 size: 12 residues. Trimming removed 8 bases from V and 6 bases from J, with 10 bases in between. CDR3 sequence: CAISQGDEKLFF. CDR3 nucleotide sequence: TGTGCCATCTCACAGGGCGATGAAAAACTGTTTTTT.

In this sample, this clone turned up many times. This CDR3 is CASSTGTGNSPLHF. The CDR3 DNA sequence: TGTGCCAGCAGCACAGGGACGGGGAATTCACCCCTCCACTTT. The chain carries TRBV5-8 and TRBJ1-6; TRBD1 is a possible D gene (6 bases). Germline V gene sequence: CDR1 SGHTS, CDR2 YDEGEE. V was trimmed by 4 bases and J by 7 bases, leaving 12 bases between them. The CDR3 has 14 residues.

This clone was observed a single time. The V call is TRBV5-4, the J call TRBJ2-7; 9 nucleotides line up with TRBD2. Germline CDR1 is SGHNT and CDR2 is YYREEE (reference sequence). The V and J ends lost 0 bases and 7 bases, in that order; junction bases with no gene match: 14. The CDR3 totals 17 residues. CDR3 sequence reads: CASSLGGLAGRGLEQYF. The CDR3 DNA reads TGTGCCAGCAGCTTGGGGGGGCTAGCGGGGAGGGGGTTGGAGCAGTACTTC.

This clone was detected a few times. V usage is TRBV11-2 and J usage is TRBJ2-5; D not certain. Trimming shortened V by 2 bases and J by 2 bases, and 9 bases separated the two germline ends. The CDR3 is 14 amino acids. Germline CDR1 and CDR2: SGHAT and FQNNGV. CDR3 sequence (DNA): TGTGCCAGCAGCTTATTGCAGATACAAGAGACCCAGTACTTC. This encodes CASSLLQIQETQYF. The variable domain in full, with the rest retrieved from reference TRBV11-2 and TRBJ2-5, is EAGVAQSPRYKIIEKRQSVAFWCNPISGHATLYWYQQILGQGPKLLIQFQNNGVVDDSQLPKDRFSAERLKGVDSTLKIQPAKLEDSAVYLCASSLLQIQETQYFGPGTRLLVL.

This clone has a single count. This chain connects TRBV6-1 to TRBJ1-1; 8 bases line up with TRBD1. The V gene end was trimmed by 6 bases and the J gene end by 1 base; junction bases not matched to a gene: 1. CDR3 length: 13 amino acids. The germline CDR1 and CDR2 sequences are MNHNS and SASEGT. The CDR3: CASRDRENTEAFF. The CDR3 region has the DNA TGTGCCAGCAGGGACAGGGAGAACACTGAAGCTTTCTTT.

This CDR3 reads CASRRTGENEQFF. CDR3 in DNA: TGTGCCTCACGTCGGACAGGGGAGAATGAGCAGTTCTTC. The genes are TRBV4-2 and TRBJ2-1; TRBD1 matches 9 bases. The CDR3 sequence is 13 residues long. V was clipped by 11 bases and J by 7 bases; unmatched bases: 9. From germline, CDR1 is LGHNA and CDR2 YNFKEQ.

This clone is a singleton in its sample. Other DNA variants within this sample encode the same CDR3. The chain carries TRBV11-2 and TRBJ2-1, with 12 bases aligning to TRBD2. The V and J ends lost 5 bases and 4 bases, in that order; junction bases with no gene match: 6. The germline V gene encodes CDR1 SGHAT and CDR2 FQNNGV. This CDR3 region has 16 residues. The DNA for the CDR3 is TGTGCCAGCAGCGCCAGACTAGCGGGAGTTTACAATGAGCAGTTCTTC. Translation: CASSARLAGVYNEQFF.

This chain links TRBV6-1 with TRBJ2-3; D call uncertain. The CDR3 totals 13 residues. CDR1 MNHNS and CDR2 SASEGT come from the germline V gene. Between the trimmed V and J ends, which lost 1 base and 9 bases, there was a span of 11 bases. The CDR3 loop is CASSEGGLNTQYF. CDR3 sequence (DNA): TGTGCCAGCAGTGAAGGTGGCTTGAACACGCAGTATTTT.

The rearrangement joins TRBV4-1 to TRBJ1-5; D is uncertain. CDR3 size: 16 residues. Germline CDR1 MGHRA, CDR2 YSYEKL. V dropped 0 bases and J dropped 2 bases, with 11 bases sitting between them. The chain's CDR3 is CASSQDFVQRNQPQHF. DNA of the CDR3: TGCGCCAGCAGCCAAGATTTCGTACAGCGCAATCAGCCCCAGCATTTT.

The rearrangement joins TRBV4-3 to TRBJ2-1; TRBD2 matches 9 bases. The CDR3 runs 17 residues. CDR1 and CDR2 from the germline V gene are LGHNA and YSLEER. The V segment lost 1 base and the J segment 5 bases; nucleotides outside the gene matches: 9. The CDR3 DNA sequence: TGCGCCAGCAGCCAAGCTTACGGGACTAGCAGCCACAATGAGCAGTTCTTC. Amino acid sequence: CASSQAYGTSSHNEQFF.

The J gene is TRBJ2-1, the V gene TRBV30, with TRBD2 matching 8 bases. The CDR3 extends over 13 amino acids. In germline, CDR1 is GTSNPN, CDR2 SVGIG (reference sequence). V trimming: 2 bases; J trimming: 14 bases; junction bases outside the gene matches: 11. The CDR3 DNA follows: TGTGCCTGGAGTCCCCGGACTAGCCCCTGGGAGTTCTTC. This codes for CAWSPRTSPWEFF.

The chain uses TRBV4-1 and TRBJ2-3; D unresolved. CDR1 and CDR2 from the germline V gene are MGHRA and YSYEKL. The CDR3 consists of 15 residues. Trimming left V 4 bases short and J 0 bases short, with 11 bases between. The CDR3 loop is CASSPDGLSTDTQYF. DNA of the CDR3: TGCGCCAGCAGCCCGGATGGGCTTAGCACAGATACGCAGTATTTT.

Here the CDR3 DNA reads TGCAGCGTTGAAAGATTGCAGGGGTTTGGTGAGCAGTTCTTC. Translating gives CSVERLQGFGEQFF. The chain employs TRBV29-1 and TRBJ2-1; perhaps TRBD1 as D (6 bases). V dropped 2 bases and J dropped 9 bases, with 17 bases sitting between them. The CDR3 covers 14 residues. Germline assignment: CDR1 SQVTM and CDR2 ANQGSEA.

The rearrangement uses TRBV10-1 and TRBJ1-6; D call uncertain. The CDR3 sequence is 15 residues long. Trimming cost V 9 bases and J 8 bases, with 20 bases left between them. The germline CDR1 and CDR2 sequences are WNHNN and SYGVQD (reference sequence). The CDR3 loop reads CARAGTPRRHSPLHF. CDR3 nucleotide sequence: TGCGCCAGAGCGGGTACACCTCGGAGGCATTCACCCCTCCACTTT.

The chain uses TRBV5-6 and TRBJ2-3, with TRBD2 matching 11 bases. The junction had 6 bases not matched to a gene; V was cut back by 4 bases and J by 2 bases. The CDR3 contains 16 residues. CDR1 SGHDT and CDR2 YYEEEE come from the germline V gene. The CDR3 loop reads CASSGTSGSFTDTQYF. CDR3 DNA sequence: TGTGCCAGCAGCGGCACTAGCGGGAGTTTCACAGATACGCAGTATTTT.

There are a few counts of this clone. The chain employs TRBV28 and TRBJ1-5; no firm D call. The V gene's germline CDR1 is MDHEN and CDR2 SYDVKM. The CDR3 totals 15 residues. V was shortened by 1 base and J by 8 bases, with 15 bases between the two germline ends. The CDR3 DNA follows: TGTGCCAGCAGTTTATTAGGTGGCGCCGGGGAGCCCCAGCATTTT. Translation: CASSLLGGAGEPQHF.

The genes are TRBV9 and TRBJ1-6; TRBD1 might be the D (6 bases). Trimming stripped 3 bases from V and 6 bases from J, with 13 bases between. CDR3 length: 15 residues. Per the germline V gene, CDR1 is SGDLS and CDR2 is YYNGEE. The CDR3 is CASSGQERFNSPLHF. The CDR3 nucleotides read TGTGCCAGCAGCGGACAGGAGAGATTTAATTCACCCCTCCACTTT. The variable domain in full, with the rest retrieved from reference TRBV9 and TRBJ1-6, is DSGVTQTPKHLITATGQRVTLRCSPRSGDLSVYWYQQSLDQGLQFLIQYYNGEERAKGNILERFSAQQFPDLHSELNLSSLELGDSALYFCASSGQERFNSPLHFGNGTRLTVT.

The V and J genes are TRBV7-8 and TRBJ1-3, with TRBD1 identical over 9 bases. The germline gives CDR1 SGHVS, CDR2 FQNEAQ. The junction had 20 bases not matched to a gene; V was cut back by 5 bases and J by 0 bases. The CDR3 contains 21 residues. The CDR3: CASSLPTTGQGPSGSGNTIYF. Written as DNA, the CDR3 is TGTGCCAGCAGCCTCCCAACGACGGGACAGGGCCCATCAGGCTCTGGAAACACCATATATTTT.

The chain recombines TRBV28 with TRBJ1-5, with D uncertain. The germline CDR1 and CDR2 sequences are MDHEN and SYDVKM. V lost 6 bases and J 1 base, leaving 16 bases between the germline ends. CDR3 length equals 16 residues. The CDR3 sequence is CASRTGRQPSNQPQHF. CDR3 in DNA: TGTGCCAGCAGGACCGGGAGGCAGCCAAGCAATCAGCCCCAGCATTTT.